The clone carrying this T cell receptor (beta chain) was counted a few times. Trimming removed 3 bases from V and 2 bases from J, with 15 bases in between. This CDR3 comprises 15 residues. Germline CDR1 and CDR2: SGHRS and YFSETQ. This specimen comes from a study of OX40 agonist ivuxolimab in advanced cancers. Overall study context: From about 23 to 85 years was the age range, with a mean of roughly 64 years, and nearly 85% were male.

Clones were read by immunoSEQ multiplex PCR, and TCRdb kept only the in-frame ones, dropping some. This table has about 19,000 clones, approximately 83% appearing once. The chain employs TRBV5-1 and TRBJ2-7; D is unclear. The sample was CD4+ or CD8+ T cells sorted from blood, taken in a trial of the OX40 agonist ivuxolimab. The TCR comes from an adult with an advanced solid tumor such as melanoma, head and neck, liver or kidney cancer. The CDR3 DNA reads TGCGCCAGCAGCTCAGCCGGACGGGCAGCCTACGAGCAGTACTTC. This encodes CASSSAGRAAYEQYF. Variable domain in full (rest from reference TRBV5-1 and TRBJ2-7): KAGVTQTPRYLIKTRGQQVTLSCSPISGHRSVSWYQQTPGQGLQFLFEYFSETQRNKGNFPGRFSGRQFSNSRSEMNVSTLELGDSALYLCASSSAGRAAYEQYFGPGTRLTVT.